The source of this T cell receptor beta chain is a study of blood T cell repertoires in COVID-19. Study at large: Whether acute or convalescent, the COVID-19 samples came from the United States, Italy and Spain.

There are 14 residues in the CDR3. Trimming left V 4 bases short and J 0 bases short, with 10 bases between. Germline lookup yields CDR1 SGHDT and CDR2 YYEEEE. Per the authors' pipeline: It was from reference gene primer amplification that nucleated cell counts were estimated. Repertoires were generated with immunoSEQ multiplex PCR, while TCRdb's copy carries only in-frame clones and drops some. V and J calls plus clone size are reproduced from that table; the DNA served to infer D and trimming. Here the sample spans roughly 250,000 clones, about 91% being singletons. Seattle patients were enrolled during active infection and followed longitudinally.

The sequencing input was peripheral blood. The source of this sequence is a person between 18 and 35 years old with COVID-19, enrolled during active disease. The chain combines TRBV5-6 with TRBJ2-5; weak D call: TRBD2 (6 bases). CDR3 residues: CASSGGTDQETQYF. CDR3 DNA sequence: TGTGCCAGCAGCGGGGGGACGGACCAAGAGACCCAGTACTTC. The variable domain in full, completed from reference TRBV5-6 and TRBJ2-5, reads DAGVTQSPTHLIKTRGQQVTLRCSPKSGHDTVSWYQQALGQGPQFIFQYYEEEERQRGNFPDRFSGHQFPNYSSELNVNALLLGDSALYLCASSGGTDQETQYFGPGTRLLVL.